This T cell receptor beta chain was profiled in a study of TIL therapy for anti-PD-1-resistant metastatic lung cancer. Study at large: Median patient age was about 50, ranging roughly 38-75 years. A few tumors were EGFR-mutant and two were ALK-rearranged. Tumors carried a median roughly 1.5 non-synonymous mutations per megabase.

Unmatched junction bases numbered 8, after V lost 2 bases and J lost 5 bases. CDR3 size: 16 residues. CDR1 and CDR2 (germline): MGHRA, YSYEKL. Sequencing used immunoSEQ v3. Sequenced by immunoSEQ multiplex PCR; TCRdb stores in-frame clones only, minus some. Of under 65,000 clones in the sample, roughly four fifths were seen once. Documented time point: pre-treatment sample, taken before nivolumab and TIL therapy. A single count supports this clone. The chain links TRBV4-1 to TRBJ2-7; 11 bases fit TRBD1. This TCR derives from a person between 25 and 79 years old with non-small cell lung cancer. The starting material was blood, obtained at baseline. Here the CDR3 reads CASSQPKGQGVHEQYF. The DNA of the CDR3 is TGCGCCAGCAGCCAACCAAAGGGACAGGGGGTCCACGAGCAGTACTTC.